The sequence of this TCR beta chain was determined in a study of tumor and adjacent non-tumor tissue in lung cancer. The sample holds many counts of this clonotype. No cell sorting was done before RNA was extracted from the tissue. Trimming shortened V by 0 bases and J by 0 bases, and 0 bases separated the two germline ends. Germline CDR1 reads MNHEY; CDR2 reads SVGEGT. This CDR3 is 14 amino acids long. Three rounds of nested PCR, following a modified ARM-PCR protocol, produced the TCRbeta library. TCRdb passed the multiplex PCR reads through MiXCR, listing each CDR3 protein once. There are just over 200,000 distinct CDR3 sequences in the sample; over 55% occur only once, and approximately 25% lies in the top ten.

Sequences were obtained from lung tumor tissue. V is TRBV6-2 or TRBV6-3 and J is TRBJ2-6; D not resolved. The sequence derives from a man aged 55 to 70 with non-small cell lung cancer. This CDR3 is CASSYSSGANVLTF. DNA for the CDR3: TGTGCCAGCAGTTACTCCTCTGGGGCCAACGTCCTGACTTTC.